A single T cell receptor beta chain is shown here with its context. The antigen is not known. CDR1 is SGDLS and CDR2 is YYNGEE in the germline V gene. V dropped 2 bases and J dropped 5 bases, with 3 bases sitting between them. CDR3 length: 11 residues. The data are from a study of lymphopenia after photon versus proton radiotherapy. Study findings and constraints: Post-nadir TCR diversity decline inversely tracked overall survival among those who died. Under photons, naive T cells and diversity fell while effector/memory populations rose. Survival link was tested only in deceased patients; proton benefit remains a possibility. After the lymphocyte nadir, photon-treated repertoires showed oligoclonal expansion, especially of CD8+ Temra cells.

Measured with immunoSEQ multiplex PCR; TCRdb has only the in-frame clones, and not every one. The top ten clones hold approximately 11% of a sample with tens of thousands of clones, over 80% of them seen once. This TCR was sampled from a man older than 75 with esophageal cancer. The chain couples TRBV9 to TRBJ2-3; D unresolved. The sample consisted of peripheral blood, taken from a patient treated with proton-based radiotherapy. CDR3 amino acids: CASSVRDTQYF. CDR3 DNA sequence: TGTGCCAGCAGCGTCAGAGATACGCAGTATTTT.